These 20 T cell receptor beta chains originate from one sample sequenced in a study of shared clonotypes between healthy human individuals. Data came from immunoSEQ multiplex PCR; TCRdb stores just in-frame clones and leaves some out. The sample has about a million clones, 65% to 80% seen once. The sequencing input was memory CD4+ T cells sorted from blood. Subset reported: CD45RA-negative fraction. These receptors all come from a man between 18 and 29 years old in good health.

This clone was seen once. The rearrangement joins TRBV27 to TRBJ1-3, with a weak D call TRBD1 (6 bases). Trimming removed 6 bases from V and 2 bases from J, with 20 bases in between. The CDR3 length is 17 residues. Per germline, CDR1 MNHEY and CDR2 SMNVEV (reference sequence). DNA for the CDR3: TGTGCCAGCAGCAGTCGGGTAGGGGGGACTGCTGGAAACACCATATATTTT. Its protein product is CASSSRVGGTAGNTIYF.

This rearrangement joins TRBV30 to TRBJ1-4; tentative D call: TRBD1 (6 bases). The germline V and J ends were trimmed by 4 bases and 10 bases, with 19 bases remaining between them. Germline assignment: CDR1 GTSNPN and CDR2 SVGIG (reference sequence). The CDR3 has 14 amino acids. The CDR3 DNA follows: TGTGCCTGGACCCCGGTTCAGCTAGGGGGAAAACTGTTTTTT. It yields the protein CAWTPVQLGGKLFF.

This sequence joins TRBV30 and TRBJ1-1, with D unresolved. Germline V gene sequence: CDR1 GTSNPN, CDR2 SVGIG (reference sequence). The CDR3 runs to 12 residues. V dropped 4 bases and J dropped 1 base, with 7 bases sitting between them. In DNA form, the CDR3 reads TGTGCCTGGACCTCAGAGAACACTGAAGCTTTCTTT. Translated, it gives CAWTSENTEAFF.

For this clone: An end of the junction does not agree with germline; a read error may underlie this. The chain combines TRBV20-1 with TRBJ2-1; possible D gene TRBD1, 5 bases. CDR1 is DFQATT, CDR2 SNEGSKA, per germline (reference sequence). This CDR3 spans 11 amino acids. Here the CDR3 DNA reads TGCAGTGCTAGATTGGACAAGGAGCAGTTCTTC. Translated, it gives CSARLDKEQFF.

The gene calls are TRBV7-9 and TRBJ1-1, with 7 bases fitting TRBD1. With V trimmed by 3 bases and J by 8 bases, 6 bases remained unmatched. Germline values: CDR1 SEHNR, CDR2 FQNEAQ (reference sequence). CDR3 length equals 13 residues. CDR3: CASSLGQFREAFF. The CDR3 bases are TGTGCCAGCAGCTTGGGACAGTTCAGGGAAGCTTTCTTT. Looking up the rest from reference TRBV7-9 and TRBJ1-1 gives the full variable domain: DTGVSQNPRHKITKRGQNVTFRCDPISEHNRLYWYRQTLGQGPEFLTYFQNEAQLEKSRLLSDRFSAERPKGSFSTLEIQRTEQGDSAMYLCASSLGQFREAFFGQGTRLTVV.

The chain links TRBV29-1 to TRBJ1-1; D is unclear. V was shortened by 4 bases and J by 0 bases, with 12 bases between the two germline ends. Germline V gene lookup returns CDR1 SQVTM and CDR2 ANQGSEA. This CDR3 has 14 amino acids. In DNA, the CDR3 is TGCAGCGTTGCGGAGCTATCTATGAACACTGAAGCTTTCTTT. Encoded protein: CSVAELSMNTEAFF.

V is TRBV6-6 and J is TRBJ1-5, with 8 bases lining up with TRBD1. CDR3 length equals 13 residues. Trimming at V came to 4 bases and at J to 6 bases, leaving 2 bases not matched to a gene. From germline, CDR1 is MNHNY and CDR2 SVGAGI (reference sequence). DNA for the CDR3: TGTGCCAGCAGTTTCGACAGGGGTCAGCCCCAGCATTTT. Its protein product is CASSFDRGQPQHF.

The chain is built from TRBV27 and TRBJ2-7; 9 bases align to TRBD1. Germline V gene sequence: CDR1 MNHEY, CDR2 SMNVEV (reference sequence). This CDR3 is 16 amino acids long. V lost 0 bases to trimming and J lost 4 bases; unmatched junction nucleotides: 7. The CDR3 DNA reads TGTGCCAGCAGTTTATCCCCCGGGACAGGGTGGTACGAGCAGTACTTC. Protein product: CASSLSPGTGWYEQYF.

The chain employs TRBV19 and TRBJ2-1; a weak D match, TRBD1 (6 bases). Per the germline V gene, CDR1 is LNHDA and CDR2 is SQIVND (reference sequence). The CDR3 sequence is 16 residues long. V shed 6 bases and J shed 8 bases, with 23 bases lying between them. As DNA, the CDR3 is TGTGCCAGTAGGCCCGGTGGGGACATCGCCACGGATGAGCAGTTCTTC. Its protein is CASRPGGDIATDEQFF. The full variable domain, in which reference TRBV19 and TRBJ2-1 provide the parts outside the CDR3, is DGGITQSPKYLFRKEGQNVTLSCEQNLNHDAMYWYRQDPGQGLRLIYYSQIVNDFQKGDIAEGYSVSREKKESFPLTVTSAQKNPTAFYLCASRPGGDIATDEQFFGPGTRLTVL.

The genes are TRBV9 and TRBJ1-3; D remains unclear. The CDR3 has 16 residues. Germline CDR1 SGDLS, CDR2 YYNGEE. Trimming took 0 bases from V and 0 from J, leaving 10 bases between them. The CDR3 bases are TGTGCCAGCAGCGTAGATGTATCGAGCTCTGGAAACACCATATATTTT. Translating it yields CASSVDVSSSGNTIYF.

The chain couples TRBV5-8 to TRBJ1-2; 7 bases are shared with TRBD1. Trimming took 7 bases from V and 4 from J; bases not matched to a gene: 10. Germline CDR1 SGHTS, CDR2 YDEGEE. CDR3 size: 14 residues. The CDR3 DNA is TGTGCCAGCCGACTCCGAGGGGGCACCTATGGCTACACCTTC. It codes for CASRLRGGTYGYTF.

The V and J genes are TRBV25-1 and TRBJ2-1, with D hard to call. The length of the CDR3 is 11 residues. Trimming removed 6 bases from V and 6 bases from J, with 6 bases in between. Per germline, CDR1 MGHDK and CDR2 SYGVNS. The CDR3 nucleotides are TGTGCCAGCAGATCGTTCAATGAGCAGTTCTTC. Its protein product is CASRSFNEQFF.

Only a few counts were recorded for this clone. The same CDR3 can be traced to other DNA sequences in this sample. The chain is built from TRBV6-6 and TRBJ2-7; 7 nucleotides align to TRBD1. Trimming cost V 5 bases and J 2 bases; bases outside gene matches: 6. Germline V gene sequence: CDR1 MNHNY, CDR2 SVGAGI (reference sequence). The CDR3 loop spans 14 amino acids. DNA of the CDR3: TGTGCCAGCAGTGACGGGACAGCCACCTACGAGCAGTACTTC. As protein: CASSDGTATYEQYF.

The CDR3 region is CASSGGTGGAGEQYF. In DNA, the CDR3 is TGCGCCAGCAGCGGGGGTACAGGGGGCGCGGGGGAGCAGTACTTC. The chain recombines TRBV10-1 with TRBJ2-7; 9 nucleotides match TRBD1. Germline V CDR1 and CDR2: WNHNN, SYGVQD (reference sequence). This CDR3 is 15 amino acids long. V lost 6 bases, J lost 7 bases, and 13 bases stayed unmatched.

The CDR3 region is CASRPTRNTGELFF. CDR3 coding DNA: TGTGCCAGCAGACCGACACGAAACACCGGGGAGCTGTTTTTT. V and J are TRBV11-3 and TRBJ2-2; no definite D call. The CDR3 consists of 14 residues. V was cut by 6 bases and J by 2 bases, with 10 bases left in between. CDR1 SGHNT and CDR2 YENEEA come from the germline V gene.

The genes are TRBV2 and TRBJ2-5; D remains ambiguous. Germline V CDR1 and CDR2: SNHLY, FYNNEI. The CDR3 is 15 amino acids. Trimming left V 7 bases short and J 2 bases short, with 17 bases between. In DNA, the CDR3 is TGTGCCAGCATAAGCGAGCAAAGTTCTCAAGAGACCCAGTACTTC. As protein: CASISEQSSQETQYF.

Many counts were recorded for this clone. The chain couples TRBV29-1 to TRBJ1-3; 7 nucleotides match TRBD1. The trim removed 6 bases at V and 4 bases at J, leaving 12 bases unmatched. This CDR3 is 15 amino acids long. The germline V gene has CDR1 SQVTM and CDR2 ANQGSEA. CDR3: CSVQIARTGGNTIYF. The CDR3 DNA sequence: TGCAGCGTCCAAATCGCCAGGACAGGCGGAAACACCATATATTTT.

The chain combines TRBV9 with TRBJ1-3; D is uncertain. CDR1 SGDLS and CDR2 YYNGEE come from the germline V gene. V lost 1 base and J lost 2, with 13 bases in between. This CDR3 has 16 amino acids. The CDR3 sequence is CASSVSGQATGNTIYF. Here the CDR3 DNA reads TGTGCCAGCAGCGTAAGTGGGCAGGCCACTGGAAACACCATATATTTT. Together with reference TRBV9 and TRBJ1-3, the CDR3 gives the full variable domain: DSGVTQTPKHLITATGQRVTLRCSPRSGDLSVYWYQQSLDQGLQFLIQYYNGEERAKGNILERFSAQQFPDLHSELNLSSLELGDSALYFCASSVSGQATGNTIYFGEGSWLTVV.

Regarding this clone: The sample carries other DNA sequences with the same CDR3. This chain links TRBV28 with TRBJ1-2; D may be TRBD1 (5 bases). The V end was cut by 6 bases, the J end by 3 bases, with 11 bases between. Germline-derived CDR1 and CDR2 are MDHEN and SYDVKM. This CDR3 region has 13 residues. In DNA form, the CDR3 reads TGTGCCAGCAGCAGAGGACAAGACTATGGCTACACCTTC. This encodes CASSRGQDYGYTF.

Many counts were recorded for this clone. V and J are TRBV11-2 and TRBJ2-3, with D uncertain. The CDR3 sequence is 16 residues long. Germline loops: CDR1 SGHAT, CDR2 FQNNGV. The V end lost 0 bases, the J end lost 4 bases, and 14 bases lay between the germline ends. The CDR3 nucleotides read TGTGCCAGCAGCTTAGATTTCGCTAGTCAGCCAGATACGCAGTATTTT. This encodes CASSLDFASQPDTQYF.